The clone carrying this TCR beta chain turned up a few times. The antigen remains unidentified. V was clipped by 5 bases and J by 0 bases; unmatched bases: 1. The CDR3 loop spans 15 amino acids. CDR1 is SNHLY, CDR2 FYNNEI, per germline. The sample is drawn from a study of beta chain features in type 1 diabetes. Across the study: Cell yields, gender and age were similar in healthy donors and patients. Points from the study as a whole: PCR, the amplification step, might favor shorter templates, equally in patients and controls. In all four CD4+ subsets, TCRB CDR3 length was significantly, moderately reduced in type 1 diabetes. Researchers could not determine here whether HLA type influences TCRB rearrangement.

TCRB transcripts that were expressed got sequenced, as all of the isolated RNA had been reverse transcribed. Average reads for naive, central memory and regulatory T cell samples were about 3.57 million. Produced via immunoSEQ multiplex PCR; TCRdb's table is partial and in-frame only. Of hundreds of thousands of clones in the sample, about 14% were seen once. What was sequenced was naive CD4+ T cells from blood. J is TRBJ2-2 and V is TRBV2; 9 positions agree with TRBD2. This TCR was recovered from a man younger than 30 with type 1 diabetes. The CDR3 DNA follows: TGTGCCAGCAGTCGACTAGCGGCGAACACCGGGGAGCTGTTTTTT. This sequence encodes CASSRLAANTGELFF.